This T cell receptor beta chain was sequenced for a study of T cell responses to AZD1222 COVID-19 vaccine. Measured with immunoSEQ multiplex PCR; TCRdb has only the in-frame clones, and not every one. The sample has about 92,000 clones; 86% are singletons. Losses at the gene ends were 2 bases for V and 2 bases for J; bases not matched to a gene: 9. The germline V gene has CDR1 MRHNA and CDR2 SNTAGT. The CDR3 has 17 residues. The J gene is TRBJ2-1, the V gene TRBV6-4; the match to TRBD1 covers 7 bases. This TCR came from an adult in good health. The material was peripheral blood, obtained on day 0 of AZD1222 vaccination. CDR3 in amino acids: CASSDEFSTGAYNEQFF. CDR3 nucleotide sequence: TGTGCCAGCAGTGACGAGTTTTCAACAGGGGCCTACAATGAGCAGTTCTTC.